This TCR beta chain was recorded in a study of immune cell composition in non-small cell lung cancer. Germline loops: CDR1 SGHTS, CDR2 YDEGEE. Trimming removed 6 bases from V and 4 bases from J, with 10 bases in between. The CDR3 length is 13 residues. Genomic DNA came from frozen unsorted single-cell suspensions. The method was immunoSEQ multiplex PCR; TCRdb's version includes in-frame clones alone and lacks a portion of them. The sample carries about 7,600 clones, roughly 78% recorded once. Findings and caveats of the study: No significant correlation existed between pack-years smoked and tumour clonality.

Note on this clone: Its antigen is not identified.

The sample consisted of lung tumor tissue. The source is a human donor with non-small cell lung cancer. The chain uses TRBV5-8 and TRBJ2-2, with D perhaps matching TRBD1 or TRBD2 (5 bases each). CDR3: CASTEGSTGELFF. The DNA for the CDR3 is TGTGCCAGCACCGAGGGGAGCACCGGGGAGCTGTTTTTT.